What follows describes a single T cell receptor beta chain. These data originate in a study of CD8 T cells in Susac syndrome. V lost 3 bases and J 4 bases, leaving 17 bases between the germline ends. The CDR3 covers 15 residues. CDR1 is DFQATT, CDR2 SNEGSKA, per germline (reference sequence). RNA in amounts of roughly 0.5 to 1 ug was reverse transcribed with random hexamers. Each CDR3 protein is one row after TCRdb ran MiXCR on the immunoSEQ multiplex PCR reads. The sample holds some 77,000 distinct CDR3 sequences, 90% to 95% seen once. Sequencing was carried out using CD4+ T cells from PBMCs. The receptor was isolated from a human donor with Susac syndrome. V is TRBV20-1 and J is TRBJ2-3; D perhaps matches TRBD2 (5 bases). The CDR3 DNA is TGCAGTGCTAGTTCGAGCGGCTGGTCCGCAGATACGCAGTATTTT. It codes for CSASSSGWSADTQYF.